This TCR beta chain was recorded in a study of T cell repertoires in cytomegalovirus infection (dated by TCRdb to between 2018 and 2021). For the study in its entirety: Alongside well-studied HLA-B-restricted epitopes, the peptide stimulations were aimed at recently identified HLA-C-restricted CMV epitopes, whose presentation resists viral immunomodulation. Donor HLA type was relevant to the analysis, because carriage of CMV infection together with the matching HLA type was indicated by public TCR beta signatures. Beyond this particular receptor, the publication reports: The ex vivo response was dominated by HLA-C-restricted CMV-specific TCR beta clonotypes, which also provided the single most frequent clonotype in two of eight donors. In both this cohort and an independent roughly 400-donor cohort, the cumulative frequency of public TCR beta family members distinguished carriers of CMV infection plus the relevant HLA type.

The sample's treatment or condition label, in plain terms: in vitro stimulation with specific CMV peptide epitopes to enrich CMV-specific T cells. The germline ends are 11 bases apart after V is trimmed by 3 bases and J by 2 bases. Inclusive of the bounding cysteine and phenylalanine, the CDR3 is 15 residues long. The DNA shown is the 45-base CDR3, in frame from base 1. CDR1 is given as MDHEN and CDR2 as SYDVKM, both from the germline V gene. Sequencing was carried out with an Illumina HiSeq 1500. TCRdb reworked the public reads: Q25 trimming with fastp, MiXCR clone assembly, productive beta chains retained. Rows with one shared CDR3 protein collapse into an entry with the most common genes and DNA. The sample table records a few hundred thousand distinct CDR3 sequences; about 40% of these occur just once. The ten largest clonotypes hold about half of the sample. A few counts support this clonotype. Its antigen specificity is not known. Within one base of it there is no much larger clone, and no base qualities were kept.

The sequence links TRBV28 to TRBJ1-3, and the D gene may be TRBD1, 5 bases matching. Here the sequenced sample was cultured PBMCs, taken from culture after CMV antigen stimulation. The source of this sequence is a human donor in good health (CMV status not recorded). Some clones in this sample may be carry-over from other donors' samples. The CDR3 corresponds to CASSLSGLAGNTIYF. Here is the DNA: TGTGCCAGCAGTTTGTCAGGGCTAGCTGGAAACACCATATATTTT.